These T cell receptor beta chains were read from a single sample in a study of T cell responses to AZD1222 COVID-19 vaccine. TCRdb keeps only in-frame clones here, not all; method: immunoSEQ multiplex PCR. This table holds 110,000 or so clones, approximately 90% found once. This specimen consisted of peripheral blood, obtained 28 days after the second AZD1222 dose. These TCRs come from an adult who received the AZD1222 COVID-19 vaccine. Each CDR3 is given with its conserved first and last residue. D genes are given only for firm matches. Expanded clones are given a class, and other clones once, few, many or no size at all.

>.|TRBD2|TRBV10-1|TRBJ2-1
CASSGLEAGVNNEQFF
TGCGCCAGCAGTGGCCTGGAAGCGGGGGTTAACAATGAGCAGTTCTTC
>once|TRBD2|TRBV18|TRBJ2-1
CASSPMTSGGAEQFF
TGTGCCAGCTCACCTATGACTAGCGGGGGGGCTGAGCAGTTCTTC
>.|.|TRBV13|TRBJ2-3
CASSPRDIQGSDTQYF
TGTGCCAGCAGCCCCCGGGACATACAAGGATCAGATACGCAGTATTTT
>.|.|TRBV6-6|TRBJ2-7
CASSYGEASYEQYF
TGTGCCAGCAGTTACGGGGAGGCGTCCTACGAGCAGTACTTC
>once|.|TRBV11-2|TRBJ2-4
CASSEQGGKAKNIQYF
TGTGCCAGCAGCGAACAGGGGGGGAAGGCCAAAAACATTCAGTACTTC
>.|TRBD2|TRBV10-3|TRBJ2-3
CAISESFLAGAPTDTQYF
TGTGCCATCAGTGAGTCCTTTTTAGCGGGGGCACCCACAGATACGCAGTATTTT
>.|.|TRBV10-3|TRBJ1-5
CAISEGGRNQPQHF
TGTGCCATCAGCGAGGGGGGACGTAATCAGCCCCAGCATTTT
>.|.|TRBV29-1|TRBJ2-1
CSGTGVGPYNEQFF
TGCAGCGGCACTGGGGTAGGGCCCTACAATGAGCAGTTCTTC
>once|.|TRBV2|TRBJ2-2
CASSARWSTGELFF
TGTGCCAGCAGTGCCCGGTGGTCCACCGGGGAGCTGTTTTTT
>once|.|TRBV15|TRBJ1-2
CATSTGRGSYYGYTF
TGTGCCACCAGCACCGGCCGGGGTTCTTACTATGGCTACACCTTC
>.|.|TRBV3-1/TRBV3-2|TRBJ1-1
CASSLGLNTEAFF
TGTGCCAGCAGCCTGGGACTGAACACTGAAGCTTTCTTT
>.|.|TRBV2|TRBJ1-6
CASTLNRAHSPLHF
TGTGCCAGCACTCTGAACAGGGCGCATTCACCCCTCCACTTT
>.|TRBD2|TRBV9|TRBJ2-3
CASSVAPGGNTDTQYF
TGTGCCAGCAGCGTAGCTCCGGGGGGAAACACAGATACGCAGTATTTT
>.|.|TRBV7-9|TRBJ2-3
CASSLDTDTQYF
TGTGCCAGCAGCTTGGATACAGATACGCAGTATTTT
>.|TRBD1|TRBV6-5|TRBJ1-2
CASSLDRSYGYTF
TGTGCCAGCAGCCTGGACAGGTCCTATGGCTACACCTTC
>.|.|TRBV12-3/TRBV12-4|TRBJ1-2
CASSRTDIYGYTF
TGTGCCAGCAGTAGGACTGATATCTATGGCTACACCTTC
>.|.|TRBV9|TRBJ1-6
CASSVALQTLGSPLHF
TGTGCCAGCAGCGTAGCTCTACAGACTCTCGGGTCACCCCTCCACTTT
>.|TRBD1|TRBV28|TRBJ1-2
CAISSQGAIGYTF
TGTGCTATCAGCAGTCAGGGGGCGATCGGCTACACCTTC
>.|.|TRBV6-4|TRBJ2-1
CASSSQGTANEQFF
TGTGCCAGCAGTTCCCAAGGGACTGCGAATGAGCAGTTCTTC
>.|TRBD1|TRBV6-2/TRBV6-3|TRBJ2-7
CASSQSPWDRQFYEQYF
TGTGCCAGCAGCCAATCCCCCTGGGACAGGCAGTTTTACGAGCAGTACTTC
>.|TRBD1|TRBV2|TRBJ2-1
CASRDSGGSYNEQFF
TGTGCCAGCAGGGACTCAGGGGGCTCCTACAATGAGCAGTTCTTC
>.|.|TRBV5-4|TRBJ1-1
CASSLSASRVDTEAFF
TGTGCCAGCAGCCTTAGCGCCTCGCGTGTGGACACTGAAGCTTTCTTT
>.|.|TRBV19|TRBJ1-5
CASSMISLGSNQPQHF
TGTGCCAGTAGTATGATCTCCCTGGGCAGCAATCAGCCCCAGCATTTT
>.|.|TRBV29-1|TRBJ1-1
CSVTRGVQGGTEAFF
TGCAGCGTCACCAGGGGTGTACAGGGAGGCACTGAAGCTTTCTTT
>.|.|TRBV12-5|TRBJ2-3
CASATQGSTDTQYF
TGTGCTAGTGCCACCCAGGGCAGCACAGATACGCAGTATTTT
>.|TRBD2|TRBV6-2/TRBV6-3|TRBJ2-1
CASTPGRVNEQFF
TGTGCCAGCACCCCTGGGAGGGTCAATGAGCAGTTCTTC
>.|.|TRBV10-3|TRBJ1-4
CAISESGAPNEKLFF
TGTGCCATCAGTGAGTCCGGGGCACCTAATGAAAAACTGTTTTTT
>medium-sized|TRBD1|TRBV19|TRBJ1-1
CASSMWDRNTEAFF
TGTGCCAGTAGTATGTGGGACAGGAACACTGAAGCTTTCTTT
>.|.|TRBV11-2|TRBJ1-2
CASSLAGAWGYTF
TGTGCCAGCAGCTTAGCGGGGGCTTGGGGCTACACCTTC
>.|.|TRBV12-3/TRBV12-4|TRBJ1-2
CASSRDDTSGYTF
TGTGCCAGCAGTCGGGACGACACCAGCGGCTACACCTTC
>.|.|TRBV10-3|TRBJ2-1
CAIMNAGTAFNEQFF
TGTGCCATCATGAACGCGGGGACCGCATTTAATGAGCAGTTCTTC
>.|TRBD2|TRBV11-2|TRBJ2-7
CASSPLVAGVGEQYF
TGTGCCAGCAGCCCTCTAGTAGCGGGGGTTGGCGAGCAGTACTTC
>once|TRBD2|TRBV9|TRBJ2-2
CASSVGIAGINTGELFF
TGTGCCAGCAGCGTGGGGATAGCGGGGATAAACACCGGGGAGCTGTTTTTT
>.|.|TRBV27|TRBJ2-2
CASSIRQGRAGELFF
TGTGCCAGCAGTATACGACAGGGGAGGGCCGGGGAGCTGTTTTTT
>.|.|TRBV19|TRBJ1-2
CASMGGGNWGYGYTF
TGTGCCAGTATGGGGGGAGGCAACTGGGGTTATGGCTACACCTTC
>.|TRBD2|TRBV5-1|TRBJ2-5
CASSLGASGGQETQYF
TGCGCCAGCAGCTTGGGTGCTAGCGGGGGTCAAGAGACCCAGTACTTC
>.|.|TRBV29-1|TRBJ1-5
CSVQLEDLNQPQHF
TGCAGCGTTCAACTGGAGGACCTAAATCAGCCCCAGCATTTT
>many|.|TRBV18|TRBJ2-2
CASSRDTGPANTGELFF
TGTGCCAGCTCACGGGACACTGGACCCGCGAACACCGGGGAGCTGTTTTTT
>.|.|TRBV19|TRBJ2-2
CASSPGLNTGELFF
TGTGCCAGTAGTCCCGGACTGAACACCGGGGAGCTGTTTTTT
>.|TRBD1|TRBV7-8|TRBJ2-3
CASSYRTGLTDTQYF
TGTGCCAGCAGCTATCGGACAGGGCTAACAGATACGCAGTATTTT
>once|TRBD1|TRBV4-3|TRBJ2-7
CASSQLGQENYEQYF
TGCGCCAGCAGCCAACTGGGACAGGAAAACTACGAGCAGTACTTC
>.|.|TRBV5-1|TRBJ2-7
CASSLRGTGDEQYF
TGCGCCAGCAGCCTCCGAGGTACCGGGGACGAGCAGTACTTC
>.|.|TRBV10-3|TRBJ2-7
CASKQGENEQYF
TGTGCCTCTAAACAAGGGGAAAACGAGCAGTACTTC
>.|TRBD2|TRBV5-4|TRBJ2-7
CASSRFGLSSGYEQYF
TGTGCCAGCAGCCGTTTCGGTCTTTCTAGCGGGTACGAGCAGTACTTC
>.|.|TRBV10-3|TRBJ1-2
CAISDDYGYTF
TGTGCCATCAGTGATGATTATGGCTACACCTTC
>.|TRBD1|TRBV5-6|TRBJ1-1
CASSLVTGGWTEAFF
TGTGCCAGCAGCTTGGTCACAGGGGGTTGGACTGAAGCTTTCTTT
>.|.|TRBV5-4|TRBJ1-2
CASSLGGAGNGYTF
TGTGCCAGCAGCTTGGGGGGGGCAGGTAATGGCTACACCTTC
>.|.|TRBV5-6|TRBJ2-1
CASSPRGVSSYNEQFF
TGTGCCAGCAGCCCAAGGGGGGTCAGCTCCTACAATGAGCAGTTCTTC
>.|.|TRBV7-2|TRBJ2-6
CASSLVPGGSGANVLTF
TGTGCCAGCAGCTTAGTTCCTGGGGGCTCTGGGGCCAACGTCCTGACTTTC
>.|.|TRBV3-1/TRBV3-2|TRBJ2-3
CASSQGGSGTDTQYF
TGTGCCAGCAGCCAAGGGGGGTCCGGCACAGATACGCAGTATTTT
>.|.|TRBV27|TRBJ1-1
CASSLVEGTEAFF
TGTGCCAGCAGTTTAGTGGAGGGCACTGAAGCTTTCTTT
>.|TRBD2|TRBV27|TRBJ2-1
CASSFGGELHRQFF
TGTGCCAGCAGTTTTGGGGGGGAATTACATCGGCAGTTCTTC
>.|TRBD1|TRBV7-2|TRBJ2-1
CASSPRTGEREQFF
TGTGCCAGCAGCCCCCGGACAGGGGAGCGGGAGCAGTTCTTC
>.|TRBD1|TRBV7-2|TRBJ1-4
CASSQQGLFEKLFF
TGTGCCAGCAGCCAACAGGGGCTCTTTGAAAAACTGTTTTTT
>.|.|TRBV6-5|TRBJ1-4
CASSRTAAGEKLFF
TGTGCCAGCAGTCGAACAGCAGCCGGTGAAAAACTGTTTTTT